The source of this T cell receptor beta chain is a study of blood T cells in healthy people across ages. Germline V gives CDR1 PRHDT, CDR2 FYEKMQ (reference sequence). The CDR3 covers 14 residues. V shed 4 bases, J shed 6 bases, and the junction held 7 bases outside the gene matches. A remark on this clonotype: What it binds is unknown.

Study-level findings and limits: It was not known whether donors were CMV positive (a possible confounder of expanded clonotype changes). Those diversity estimates obtained from one million T cells were thought to be underestimates. Without sorted subsets, naive and antigen-experienced compartments could not be conclusively compared.

The authors ran a second PCR of roughly 6 to 12 cycles using a sample-barcoded 5' primer and a J-beta primer mix. TCRdb ran MiXCR on the 5' RACE reads and lists one entry per CDR3 protein. Here the sample spans 800,000 to 1,000,000 distinct CDR3 sequences, approximately 49% being singletons. Specimen: blood. The chain recombines TRBV13 with TRBJ1-2, with 8 positions matching TRBD1. The clonotype comes from a young man in good health. The CDR3 loop is CASSSRTGSHGYTF. CDR3 DNA sequence: TGTGCCAGCAGCTCCCGGACAGGGTCCCATGGCTACACCTTC.